The text below deals with one T cell receptor beta chain. Its target is unknown. This CDR3 has 14 amino acids. Germline CDR1 is WSHSY and CDR2 is SAAADI. V lost 6 bases to trimming and J lost 10 bases, with 19 bases between them. The data belong to a study of cytomegalovirus exposure and HLA in healthy donors. Study conclusions and caveats: In a later analysis, 15,000 to 20,000 TCR beta sequences were associated with HLA alleles at 0.05 false discovery rate.

Use of 60 Vbeta and 13 Jbeta primers characterized the PCR. The assay was immunoSEQ multiplex PCR, and TCRdb's table has in-frame clones only and misses some. The sample holds under 200,000 clones, roughly 75% seen once. There were likely unrecorded immune exposures, though donors were nominally healthy when sampled. The sequence derives from a male donor in good health and CMV-seronegative. The sample comprised PBMCs. This chain uses TRBV10-2 with TRBJ1-3; D may be TRBD1 (6 bases). The CDR3 sequence is CASSQTGLEGTIYF. Here the CDR3 DNA reads TGCGCCAGCAGCCAGACAGGCCTAGAAGGGACCATATATTTT.